One sample yielded the 24 T cell receptor beta chains listed below, sequenced in a study of blood T cell repertoires in COVID-19. Libraries were prepared by immunoSEQ multiplex PCR; TCRdb keeps only in-frame clonotypes and omits some of them. The repertoire holds just under 350,000 clones, with under 95% as singletons. Sequenced: peripheral blood. Source of these receptors: a young woman who had recovered from COVID-19.

The chain's CDR3 is CASSMILQGSGELFF. Written as DNA, the CDR3 is TGTGCCAGTAGTATGATACTACAGGGCAGCGGGGAGCTGTTTTTT. The J gene is TRBJ2-2, the V gene TRBV19; a possible D gene is TRBD1 (6 bases). Germline CDR1 and CDR2: LNHDA and SQIVND (reference sequence). The CDR3 loop spans 15 amino acids. V was pared by 3 bases and J by 7 bases, with 15 bases between. Based on the CDR3 plus reference TRBV19 and TRBJ2-2, the full variable domain is DGGITQSPKYLFRKEGQNVTLSCEQNLNHDAMYWYRQDPGQGLRLIYYSQIVNDFQKGDIAEGYSVSREKKESFPLTVTSAQKNPTAFYLCASSMILQGSGELFFGEGSRLTVL.

The rearrangement uses TRBV5-4 and TRBJ1-2; 8 bases agree with TRBD1. The CDR3 runs to 15 residues. V dropped 0 bases and J dropped 5; count of bases not matched to a gene: 6. Germline assignment: CDR1 SGHNT and CDR2 YYREEE (reference sequence). CDR3 nucleotide sequence: TGTGCCAGCAGCTTGGGCAGGGGGCCGACATATGGCTACACCTTC. Protein: CASSLGRGPTYGYTF. Full variable domain (rest looked up from reference TRBV5-4 and TRBJ1-2): ETGVTQSPTHLIKTRGQQVTLRCSSQSGHNTVSWYQQALGQGPQFIFQYYREEENGRGNFPPRFSGLQFPNYSSELNVNALELDDSALYLCASSLGRGPTYGYTFGSGTRLTVV.

In this sample, this clone turned up a few times. The chain uses TRBV11-3 and TRBJ1-1; 10 bases are a match to TRBD1. V trimming: 1 base; J trimming: 5 bases; junction bases outside the gene matches: 4. The CDR3 runs to 15 residues. The germline V gene encodes CDR1 SGHNT and CDR2 YENEEA. CDR3 sequence (DNA): TGTGCCAGCAGCTTAGGGGCGGGACAGGGGACTGAAGCTTTCTTT. Amino acid sequence: CASSLGAGQGTEAFF. The full variable domain, rest sourced from reference TRBV11-3 and TRBJ1-1, is EAGVVQSPRYKIIEKKQPVAFWCNPISGHNTLYWYLQNLGQGPELLIRYENEEAVDDSQLPKDRFSAERLKGVDSTLKIQPAELGDSAVYLCASSLGAGQGTEAFFGQGTRLTVV.

This rearrangement joins TRBV2 to TRBJ1-4; no firm D call. With 4 bases removed from V and 7 bases from J, the gap between germline ends came to 19 bases. Germline CDR1 and CDR2: SNHLY and FYNNEI. CDR3 length equals 16 residues. The CDR3 loop is CASSVTGRGMSEKLFF. The CDR3 DNA sequence: TGTGCCAGCAGTGTAACCGGGCGGGGTATGAGTGAAAAACTGTTTTTT.

The gene calls are TRBV5-4 and TRBJ1-2; D is unresolved. With 6 bases removed from V and 4 bases from J, the gap between germline ends came to 19 bases. CDR3 length equals 15 residues. Germline V gene data show CDR1 as SGHNT and CDR2 as YYREEE (reference sequence). The CDR3 is CASTYHPGSGYGYTF. Here the CDR3 DNA reads TGTGCCAGCACCTACCATCCGGGCAGCGGCTATGGCTACACCTTC. The variable domain in full, completed from reference TRBV5-4 and TRBJ1-2, reads ETGVTQSPTHLIKTRGQQVTLRCSSQSGHNTVSWYQQALGQGPQFIFQYYREEENGRGNFPPRFSGLQFPNYSSELNVNALELDDSALYLCASTYHPGSGYGYTFGSGTRLTVV.

This chain links TRBV27 with TRBJ1-1; D perhaps matches TRBD1 (5 bases). The V gene lost 8 bases and the J gene lost 3 bases, with 16 bases spanning the gap. This CDR3 region has 14 residues. Per germline, CDR1 MNHEY and CDR2 SMNVEV (reference sequence). Written as DNA, the CDR3 is TGTGCCAGCCACCAGCAGGGTGGGCACACTGAAGCTTTCTTT. This gives the protein CASHQQGGHTEAFF.

The V call is TRBV6-5, the J call TRBJ1-2; a possible D gene is TRBD1 (6 bases). Trimming pared 5 bases from V and 4 bases from J, leaving 11 bases between. The CDR3 sequence is 13 residues long. The germline V gene encodes CDR1 MNHEY and CDR2 SVGAGI. CDR3 region: CASSPDRSYGYTF. CDR3 nucleotide sequence: TGTGCCAGCAGTCCTGACAGGAGCTATGGCTACACCTTC.

The chain carries TRBV7-9 and TRBJ1-1; weak D call: TRBD1 (5 bases). This CDR3 is 16 amino acids long. Germline V gene sequence: CDR1 SEHNR, CDR2 FQNEAQ (reference sequence). With 2 bases removed from V and 4 bases from J, the gap between germline ends came to 17 bases. The CDR3 is CASSLIGAGRSTEAFF. The CDR3 DNA sequence: TGTGCCAGCAGCTTAATAGGAGCGGGACGGTCCACTGAAGCTTTCTTT.

The chain uses TRBV2 and TRBJ2-2; weak D call: TRBD2 (5 bases). This CDR3 spans 17 amino acids. Trimming stripped 4 bases from V and 7 bases from J, with 22 bases between. The germline gives CDR1 SNHLY, CDR2 FYNNEI. The CDR3 protein is CASSVVFLASQIGELFF. The CDR3, as DNA: TGTGCCAGCAGTGTAGTGTTTCTCGCTAGCCAGATCGGGGAGCTGTTTTTT. The entire variable domain, with the rest obtained from reference TRBV2 and TRBJ2-2, is as follows: EPEVTQTPSHQVTQMGQEVILRCVPISNHLYFYWYRQILGQKVEFLVSFYNNEISEKSEIFDDQFSVERPDGSNFTLKIRSTKLEDSAMYFCASSVVFLASQIGELFFGEGSRLTVL.

This chain joins TRBV18 and TRBJ1-1; D is unresolved. The V end was cut by 2 bases, the J end by 10 bases, with 14 bases between. From germline, CDR1 is KGHSH and CDR2 LQKENI. The CDR3 extends over 13 amino acids. The CDR3 coding sequence is TGTGCCAGCTCACCAACGCGGGAGGTATCAGCTTTCTTT. As protein: CASSPTREVSAFF.

The chain recombines TRBV5-6 with TRBJ2-7; weak D call: TRBD1 (6 bases). The CDR3 is made up of 14 amino acids. Germline-derived CDR1 and CDR2 are SGHDT and YYEEEE. CDR3 protein: CASSNRDTSFEQYV. CDR3 DNA: TGTGCCAGCAGCAACCGGGACACTTCCTTCGAGCAGTACGTC.

The V and J genes are TRBV6-2 or TRBV6-3 and TRBJ2-2; 7 bases match TRBD1. The V and J ends lost 0 bases and 6 bases, in that order; junction bases with no gene match: 1. Germline-derived CDR1 and CDR2 are MNHEY and SVGEGT. The CDR3 extends over 14 amino acids. The CDR3 DNA follows: TGTGCCAGCAGTTACTCAGGGGGCTCCGGGGAGCTGTTTTTT. It codes for CASSYSGGSGELFF.

The rearrangement uses TRBV2 and TRBJ1-1, with D possibly being TRBD1 (5 bases). Per germline, CDR1 SNHLY and CDR2 FYNNEI. The CDR3 loop spans 14 amino acids. The V gene lost 1 base and the J gene lost 1 base, with 7 bases spanning the gap. The CDR3 sequence is CASSEVGENTEAFF. CDR3 nucleotides: TGTGCCAGCAGTGAAGTAGGGGAGAACACTGAAGCTTTCTTT.

As concerns this clone: No DNA is shown, since the ends of the CDR3 on it are uncertain; the CDR3 is the one TCRdb lists. The chain combines TRBV21-1 with TRBJ2-7; the DNA was not used to check the table's D call, TRBD2. TRBV21-1 is classified as a pseudogene. With termini counted, the CDR3 has 18 amino acids. The CDR3 loop reads CASSKAISVGGGSYEQYV.

The chain is built from TRBV6-5 and TRBJ2-4; no firm D call. Germline V gene data show CDR1 as MNHEY and CDR2 as SVGAGI. Trimming removed 6 bases from V and 6 bases from J, with 12 bases in between. There are 13 residues in the CDR3. Here the CDR3 reads CASSSTRRNIQYF. CDR3 bases: TGTGCCAGCAGCAGCACCCGGAGAAACATTCAGTACTTC.

This clone was detected once. V gene TRBV6-2 or TRBV6-3 combines with J gene TRBJ2-7, with a weak D call TRBD2 (7 bases). CDR1 is MNHEY and CDR2 is SVGEGT in the germline V gene. This CDR3 contains 16 residues. Trimming cost V 5 bases and J 0 bases, with 17 bases left between them. CDR3 DNA sequence: TGTGCCAGCAGTCCCCGGGGAGGGACACACTCCTACGAGCAGTACGTC. It encodes CASSPRGGTHSYEQYV.

V gene TRBV3-1 (or the pseudogene TRBV3-2) combines with J gene TRBJ2-3; the D gene is possibly TRBD1 (5 bases). The CDR3 covers 15 residues. Germline values: CDR1 LGHDT, CDR2 YNNKEL (reference sequence). The V end was cut by 1 base, the J end by 12 bases, with 20 bases between. CDR3 coding DNA: TGTGCCAGCAGCCAAGGTGAGGCGGTTAGGGGTGTCCAGTATTTT. Translation: CASSQGEAVRGVQYF.

J is TRBJ1-1 and V is TRBV9; D gene unclear. This CDR3 is built from 16 residues. V was shortened by 4 bases and J by 0 bases, with 16 bases between the two germline ends. Germline CDR1 SGDLS, CDR2 YYNGEE. CDR3 sequence reads: CASSRGALGMNTEAFF. The DNA of the CDR3 is TGTGCCAGCAGCCGGGGTGCCCTGGGTATGAACACTGAAGCTTTCTTT. Full variable domain (rest looked up from reference TRBV9 and TRBJ1-1): DSGVTQTPKHLITATGQRVTLRCSPRSGDLSVYWYQQSLDQGLQFLIQYYNGEERAKGNILERFSAQQFPDLHSELNLSSLELGDSALYFCASSRGALGMNTEAFFGQGTRLTVV.

J is TRBJ2-6 and V is TRBV27, with a possible D match to TRBD2 (5 bases). This CDR3 is 14 amino acids long. Trimming removed 10 bases from V and 0 bases from J, with 10 bases in between. CDR1 is MNHEY and CDR2 is SMNVEV in the germline V gene (reference sequence). The CDR3 region is CATARGSGANVLTF. For the CDR3, the DNA is TGTGCCACGGCACGGGGCTCTGGGGCCAACGTCCTGACTTTC.

The gene calls are TRBV3-1 (or the pseudogene TRBV3-2) and TRBJ1-4; 8 positions match TRBD1. J lost 8 bases, V lost 4 bases, and 3 bases had no gene match. CDR1 is LGHDT, CDR2 YNNKEL, per germline (reference sequence). There are 13 residues in the CDR3. As DNA, the CDR3 is TGTGCCAGCAGCCCCTGGACAGGGGAAAAACTGTTTTTT. As protein: CASSPWTGEKLFF.

J is TRBJ2-1 and V is TRBV27; 13 bases fit TRBD2. V lost 7 bases to trimming and J lost 4 bases; unmatched junction nucleotides: 10. CDR3 length: 17 amino acids. Germline V gene data show CDR1 as MNHEY and CDR2 as SMNVEV (reference sequence). CDR3 amino acids: CASTQSRTSGGYNEQFF. As DNA, the CDR3 is TGTGCCAGCACCCAATCCCGGACTAGCGGGGGATACAATGAGCAGTTCTTC.

The genes are TRBV15 and TRBJ2-7; D is ambiguous. The CDR3 contains 14 residues. CDR1 and CDR2 (germline): LNHNV, YYDKDF (reference sequence). V lost 4 bases and J lost 0, with 10 bases in between. CDR3 loop: CATSKSYSSYEQYV. DNA of the CDR3: TGTGCCACCAGCAAAAGCTATAGCTCCTACGAGCAGTACGTC.

In its sample, this clone was seen many times. The chain is built from TRBV19 and TRBJ1-1; tentatively, D is TRBD1 (6 bases). Trimming shortened V by 7 bases and J by 0 bases, and 12 bases separated the two germline ends. The CDR3 is 14 amino acids. Germline CDR1 is LNHDA and CDR2 is SQIVND (reference sequence). The CDR3 coding sequence is TGTGCCAGTATGTGGGGGCGGATGAACACTGAAGCTTTCTTT. Encoded protein: CASMWGRMNTEAFF.

The chain has TRBV10-2 and TRBJ1-1; perhaps TRBD1 as D (6 bases). The V end was cut by 5 bases, the J end by 2 bases, with 9 bases between. Germline V lookup: CDR1 WSHSY, CDR2 SAAADI. This CDR3 is built from 13 residues. CDR3: CASSTRGNTEAFF. The CDR3 DNA is TGCGCCAGCAGTACCAGGGGAAACACTGAAGCTTTCTTT.